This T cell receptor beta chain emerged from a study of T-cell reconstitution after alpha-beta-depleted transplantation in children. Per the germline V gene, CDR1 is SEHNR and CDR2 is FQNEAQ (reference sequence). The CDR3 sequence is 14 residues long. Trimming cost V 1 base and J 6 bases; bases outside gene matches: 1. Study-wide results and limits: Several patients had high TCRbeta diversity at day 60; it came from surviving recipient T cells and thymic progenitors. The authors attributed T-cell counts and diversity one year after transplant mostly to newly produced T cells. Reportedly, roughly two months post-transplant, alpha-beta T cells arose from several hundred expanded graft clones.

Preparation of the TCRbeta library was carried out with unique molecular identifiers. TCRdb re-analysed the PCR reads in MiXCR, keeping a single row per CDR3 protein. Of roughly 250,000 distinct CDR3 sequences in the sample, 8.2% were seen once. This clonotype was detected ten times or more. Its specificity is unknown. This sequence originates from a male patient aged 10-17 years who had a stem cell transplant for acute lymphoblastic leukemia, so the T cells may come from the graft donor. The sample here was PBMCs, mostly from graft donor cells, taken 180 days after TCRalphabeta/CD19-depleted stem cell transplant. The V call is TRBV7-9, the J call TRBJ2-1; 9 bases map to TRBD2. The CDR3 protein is CASSLVGLANEQFF. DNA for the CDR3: TGTGCCAGCAGCTTAGTGGGACTAGCCAATGAGCAGTTCTTC.